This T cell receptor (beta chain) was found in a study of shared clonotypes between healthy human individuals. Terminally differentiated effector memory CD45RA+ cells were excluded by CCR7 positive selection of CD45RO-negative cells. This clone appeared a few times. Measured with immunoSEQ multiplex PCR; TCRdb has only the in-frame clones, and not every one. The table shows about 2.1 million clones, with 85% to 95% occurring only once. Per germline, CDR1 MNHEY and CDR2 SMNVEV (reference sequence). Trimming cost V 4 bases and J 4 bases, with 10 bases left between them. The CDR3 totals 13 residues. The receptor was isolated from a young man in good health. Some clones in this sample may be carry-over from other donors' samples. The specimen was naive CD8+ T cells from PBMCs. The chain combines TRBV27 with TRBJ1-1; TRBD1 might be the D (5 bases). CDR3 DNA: TGTGCCAGCAGTTACTCCAGGGTCACTGAAGCTTTCTTT. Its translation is CASSYSRVTEAFF.